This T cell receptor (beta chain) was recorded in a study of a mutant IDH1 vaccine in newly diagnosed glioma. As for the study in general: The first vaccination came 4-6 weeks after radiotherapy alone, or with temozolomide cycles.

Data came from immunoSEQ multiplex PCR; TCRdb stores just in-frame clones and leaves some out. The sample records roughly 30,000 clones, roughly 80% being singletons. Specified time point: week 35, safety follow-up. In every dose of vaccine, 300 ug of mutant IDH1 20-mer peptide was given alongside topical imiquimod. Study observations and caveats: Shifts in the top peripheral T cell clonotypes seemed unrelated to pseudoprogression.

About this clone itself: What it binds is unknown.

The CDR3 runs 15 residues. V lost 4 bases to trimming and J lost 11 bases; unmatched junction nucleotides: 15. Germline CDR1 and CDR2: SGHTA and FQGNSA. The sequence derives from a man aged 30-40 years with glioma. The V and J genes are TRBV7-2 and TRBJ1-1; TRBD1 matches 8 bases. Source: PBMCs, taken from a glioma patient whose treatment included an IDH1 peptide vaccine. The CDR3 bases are TGTGCCAGCAGCTCGGGACAGGCAAGAACACTTCTGGCTTTCTTT. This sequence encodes CASSSGQARTLLAFF.